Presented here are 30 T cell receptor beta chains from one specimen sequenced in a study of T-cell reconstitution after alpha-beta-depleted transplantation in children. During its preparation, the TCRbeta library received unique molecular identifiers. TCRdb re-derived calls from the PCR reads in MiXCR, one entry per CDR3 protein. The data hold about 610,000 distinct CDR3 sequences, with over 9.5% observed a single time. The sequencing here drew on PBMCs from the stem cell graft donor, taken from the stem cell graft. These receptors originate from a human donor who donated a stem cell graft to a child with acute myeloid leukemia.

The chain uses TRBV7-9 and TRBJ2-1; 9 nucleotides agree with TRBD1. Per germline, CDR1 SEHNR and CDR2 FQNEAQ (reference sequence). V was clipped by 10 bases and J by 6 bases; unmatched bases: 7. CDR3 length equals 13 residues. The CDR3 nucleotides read TGTGCCACAAGGACAGGGGCTTCCAATGAGCAGTTCTTC. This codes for CATRTGASNEQFF.

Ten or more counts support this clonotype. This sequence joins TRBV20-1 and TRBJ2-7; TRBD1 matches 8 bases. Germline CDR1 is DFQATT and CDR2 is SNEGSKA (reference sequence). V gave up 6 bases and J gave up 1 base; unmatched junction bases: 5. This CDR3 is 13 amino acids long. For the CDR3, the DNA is TGCAGTGCGGGGACAGGAGTGTCCTACGAGCAGTACTTC. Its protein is CSAGTGVSYEQYF.

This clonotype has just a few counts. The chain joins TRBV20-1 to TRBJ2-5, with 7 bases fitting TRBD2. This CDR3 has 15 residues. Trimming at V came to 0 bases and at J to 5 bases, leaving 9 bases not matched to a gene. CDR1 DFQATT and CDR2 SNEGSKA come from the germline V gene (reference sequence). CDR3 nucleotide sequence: TGCAGTGCTAGAGATGGGAGGGAGGGCCGGGAGACCCAGTACTTC. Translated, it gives CSARDGREGRETQYF.

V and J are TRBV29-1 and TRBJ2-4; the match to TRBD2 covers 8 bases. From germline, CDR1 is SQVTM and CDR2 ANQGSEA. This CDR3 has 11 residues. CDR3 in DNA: TGCGCTACGGGGGGGGAAAACATTCAGTACTTC. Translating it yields CATGGENIQYF. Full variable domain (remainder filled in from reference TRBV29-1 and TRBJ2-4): SAVISQKPSRDICQRGTSLTIQCQVDSQVTMMFWYRQQPGQSLTLIATANQGSEATYESGFVIDKFPISRPNLTFSTLTVSNMSPEDSSIYLCATGGENIQYFGAGTRLSVL.

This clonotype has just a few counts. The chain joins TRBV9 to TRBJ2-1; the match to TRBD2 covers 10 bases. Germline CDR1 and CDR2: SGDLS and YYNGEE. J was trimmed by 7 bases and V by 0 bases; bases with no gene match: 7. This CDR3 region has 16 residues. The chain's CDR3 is CASSVGLAGVDNEQFF. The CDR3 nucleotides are TGTGCCAGCAGCGTAGGCCTAGCGGGAGTTGATAATGAGCAGTTCTTC.

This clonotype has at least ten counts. The CDR3 sequence is CASSLAQPWYNEQFF. The CDR3 nucleotides are TGTGCCAGCAGCTTGGCCCAGCCGTGGTACAATGAGCAGTTCTTC. The J gene is TRBJ2-1, the V gene TRBV5-8; D remains ambiguous. The CDR3 runs to 15 residues. From germline, CDR1 is SGHTS and CDR2 YDEGEE. V dropped 0 bases and J dropped 4 bases, with 11 bases sitting between them.

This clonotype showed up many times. CDR3 nucleotide sequence: TGTGCCAGCAGTTTAAGACTAGCGGACTACAATGAGCAGTTCTTC. Its protein product is CASSLRLADYNEQFF. The rearrangement uses TRBV12-3 or TRBV12-4 and TRBJ2-1; 9 nucleotides match TRBD2. V lost 2 bases to trimming and J lost 3 bases; unmatched junction nucleotides: 2. The length of the CDR3 is 15 residues.

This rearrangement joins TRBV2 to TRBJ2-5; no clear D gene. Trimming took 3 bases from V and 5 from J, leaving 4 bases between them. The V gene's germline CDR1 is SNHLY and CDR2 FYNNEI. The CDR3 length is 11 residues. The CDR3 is CASSDHETQYF. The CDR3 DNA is TGTGCCAGCAGTGATCATGAGACCCAGTACTTC.

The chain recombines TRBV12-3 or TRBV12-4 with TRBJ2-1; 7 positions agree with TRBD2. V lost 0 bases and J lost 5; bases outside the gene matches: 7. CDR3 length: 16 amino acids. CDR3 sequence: CASSLAPAGEDNEQFF. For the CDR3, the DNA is TGTGCCAGCAGTTTAGCGCCTGCGGGAGAGGACAATGAGCAGTTCTTC.

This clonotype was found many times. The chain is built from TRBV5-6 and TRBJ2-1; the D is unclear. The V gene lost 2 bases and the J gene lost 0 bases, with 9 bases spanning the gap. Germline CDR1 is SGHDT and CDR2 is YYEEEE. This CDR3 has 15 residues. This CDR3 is CASSLPTNSYNEQFF. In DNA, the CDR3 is TGTGCCAGCAGCTTACCCACCAACTCCTACAATGAGCAGTTCTTC.

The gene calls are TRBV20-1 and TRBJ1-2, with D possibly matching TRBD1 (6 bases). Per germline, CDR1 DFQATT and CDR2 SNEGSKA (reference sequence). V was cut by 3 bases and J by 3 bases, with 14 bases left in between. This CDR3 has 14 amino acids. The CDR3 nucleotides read TGCAGTGCTAGTTCTGGGGACACCGACTATGGCTACACCTTC. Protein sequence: CSASSGDTDYGYTF.

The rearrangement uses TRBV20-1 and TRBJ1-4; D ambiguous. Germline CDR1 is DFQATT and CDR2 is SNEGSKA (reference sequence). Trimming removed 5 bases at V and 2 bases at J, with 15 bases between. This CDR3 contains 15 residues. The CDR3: CSAYYYGLTNEKLFF. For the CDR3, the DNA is TGCAGTGCTTATTACTATGGGCTGACTAATGAAAAACTGTTTTTT.

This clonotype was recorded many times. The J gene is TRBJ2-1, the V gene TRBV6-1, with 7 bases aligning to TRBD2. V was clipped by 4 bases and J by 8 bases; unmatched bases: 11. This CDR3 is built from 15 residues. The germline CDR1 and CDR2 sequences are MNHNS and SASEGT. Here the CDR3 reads CASSVQRGGRDEQFF. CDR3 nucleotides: TGTGCCAGCAGTGTTCAGCGGGGAGGACGAGATGAGCAGTTCTTC.

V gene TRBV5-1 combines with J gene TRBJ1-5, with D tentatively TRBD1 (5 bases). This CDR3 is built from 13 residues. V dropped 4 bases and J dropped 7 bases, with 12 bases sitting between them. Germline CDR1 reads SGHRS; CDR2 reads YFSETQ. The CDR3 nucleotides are TGCGCCAGCAGCCCGGGGGTCGGGCAGCCCCAGCATTTT. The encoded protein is CASSPGVGQPQHF.

The chain's CDR3 is CASSPKRGLTLQYF. The CDR3 bases are TGTGCCAGCAGCCCTAAGAGGGGACTAACCCTACAGTATTTT. The chain uses TRBV12-3 or TRBV12-4 and TRBJ2-3; 7 bases line up with TRBD2. The ends lost 6 bases at V and 12 bases at J; junction bases unmatched: 15. The CDR3 runs to 14 residues.

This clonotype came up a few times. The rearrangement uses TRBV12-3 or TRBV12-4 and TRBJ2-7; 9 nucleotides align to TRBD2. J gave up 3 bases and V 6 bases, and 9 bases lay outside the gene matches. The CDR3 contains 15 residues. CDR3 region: CASSQTASGIYEQYF. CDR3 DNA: TGTGCCAGCAGCCAGACTGCTAGCGGGATCTACGAGCAGTACTTC.

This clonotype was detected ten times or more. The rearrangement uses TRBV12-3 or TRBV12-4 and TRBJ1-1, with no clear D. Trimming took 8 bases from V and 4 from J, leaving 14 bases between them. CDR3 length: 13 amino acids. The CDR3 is CASLPGWGTEAFF. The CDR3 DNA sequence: TGTGCCAGCCTACCTGGATGGGGCACTGAAGCTTTCTTT.

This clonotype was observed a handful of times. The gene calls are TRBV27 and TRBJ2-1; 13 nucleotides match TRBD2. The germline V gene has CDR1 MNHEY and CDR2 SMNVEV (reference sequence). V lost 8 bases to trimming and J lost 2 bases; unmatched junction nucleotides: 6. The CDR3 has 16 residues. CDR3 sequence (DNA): TGTGCCAGCTATCCCGGGACTAGCGGGGCCTACAATGAGCAGTTCTTC. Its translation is CASYPGTSGAYNEQFF.

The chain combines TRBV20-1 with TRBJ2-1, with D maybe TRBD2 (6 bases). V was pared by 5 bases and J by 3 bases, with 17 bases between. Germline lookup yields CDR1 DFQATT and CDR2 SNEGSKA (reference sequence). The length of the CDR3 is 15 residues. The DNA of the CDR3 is TGCAGTGCTCCTTCTCGGGGGATCGGCTACAATGAGCAGTTCTTC. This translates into CSAPSRGIGYNEQFF.

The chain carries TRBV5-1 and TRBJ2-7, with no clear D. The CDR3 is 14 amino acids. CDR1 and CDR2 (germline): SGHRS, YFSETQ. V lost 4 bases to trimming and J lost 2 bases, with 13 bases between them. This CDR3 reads CASSPESRTYEQYF. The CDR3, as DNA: TGCGCCAGCAGCCCGGAGAGCCGTACCTACGAGCAGTACTTC. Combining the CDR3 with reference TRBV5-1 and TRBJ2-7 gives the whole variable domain KAGVTQTPRYLIKTRGQQVTLSCSPISGHRSVSWYQQTPGQGLQFLFEYFSETQRNKGNFPGRFSGRQFSNSRSEMNVSTLELGDSALYLCASSPESRTYEQYFGPGTRLTVT.

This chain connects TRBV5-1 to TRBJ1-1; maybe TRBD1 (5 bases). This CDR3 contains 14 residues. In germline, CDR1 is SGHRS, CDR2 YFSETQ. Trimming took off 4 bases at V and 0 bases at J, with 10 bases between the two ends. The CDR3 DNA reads TGCGCCAGCAGCCTGACAGTGGTGAACACTGAAGCTTTCTTT. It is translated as CASSLTVVNTEAFF. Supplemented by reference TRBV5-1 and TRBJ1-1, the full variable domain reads KAGVTQTPRYLIKTRGQQVTLSCSPISGHRSVSWYQQTPGQGLQFLFEYFSETQRNKGNFPGRFSGRQFSNSRSEMNVSTLELGDSALYLCASSLTVVNTEAFFGQGTRLTVV.

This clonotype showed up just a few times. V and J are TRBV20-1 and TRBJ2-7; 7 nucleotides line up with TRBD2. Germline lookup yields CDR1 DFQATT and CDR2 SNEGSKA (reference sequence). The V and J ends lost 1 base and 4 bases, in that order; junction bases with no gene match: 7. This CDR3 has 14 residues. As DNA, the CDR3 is TGCAGTGCTAGAGCGAGGGAGGGCCGGTACGAGCAGTACTTC. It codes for CSARAREGRYEQYF.

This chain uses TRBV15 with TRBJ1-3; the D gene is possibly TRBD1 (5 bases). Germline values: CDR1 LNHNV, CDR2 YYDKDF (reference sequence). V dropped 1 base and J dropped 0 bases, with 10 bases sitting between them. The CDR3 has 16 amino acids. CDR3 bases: TGTGCCACCAGCAGAGGGGGCTGGGCCTCTGGAAACACCATATATTTT. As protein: CATSRGGWASGNTIYF.

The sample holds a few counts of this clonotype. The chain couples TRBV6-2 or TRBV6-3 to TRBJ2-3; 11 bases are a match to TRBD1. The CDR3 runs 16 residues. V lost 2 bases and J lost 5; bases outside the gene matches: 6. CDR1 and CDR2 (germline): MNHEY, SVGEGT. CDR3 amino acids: CASSYGTGGGGDTQYF. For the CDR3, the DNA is TGTGCCAGCAGTTACGGGACAGGGGGAGGTGGAGATACGCAGTATTTT.

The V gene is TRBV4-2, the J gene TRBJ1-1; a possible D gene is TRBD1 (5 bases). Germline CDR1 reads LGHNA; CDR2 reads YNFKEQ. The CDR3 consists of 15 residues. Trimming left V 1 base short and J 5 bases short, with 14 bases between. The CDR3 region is CASSQAGMGETEAFF. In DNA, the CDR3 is TGTGCCAGCAGCCAAGCTGGGATGGGGGAGACTGAAGCTTTCTTT.

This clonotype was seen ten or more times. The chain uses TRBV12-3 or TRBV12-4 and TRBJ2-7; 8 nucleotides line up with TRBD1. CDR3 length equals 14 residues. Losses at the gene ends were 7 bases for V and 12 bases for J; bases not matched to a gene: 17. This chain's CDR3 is CASNLSGGTGTTYF. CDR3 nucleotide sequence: TGTGCCAGCAATCTAAGTGGGGGGACAGGCACAACGTACTTC.

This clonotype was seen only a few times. CDR3 coding DNA: TGTGCCAGCAGCTTAGATAACGGACCCTACGAGCAGTACTTC. It encodes CASSLDNGPYEQYF. V is TRBV7-2 and J is TRBJ2-7, with D hard to call. CDR3 length: 14 residues. CDR1 and CDR2 (germline): SGHTA, FQGNSA. V lost 1 base, J lost 2 bases, and 9 bases lay in between.

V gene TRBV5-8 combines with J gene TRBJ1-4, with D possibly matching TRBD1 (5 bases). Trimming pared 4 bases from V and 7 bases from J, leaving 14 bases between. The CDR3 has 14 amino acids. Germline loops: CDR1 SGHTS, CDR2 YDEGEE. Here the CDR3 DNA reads TGTGCCAGCAGCGCGGGACCCTCGGGTGAAAAACTGTTTTTT. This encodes CASSAGPSGEKLFF.

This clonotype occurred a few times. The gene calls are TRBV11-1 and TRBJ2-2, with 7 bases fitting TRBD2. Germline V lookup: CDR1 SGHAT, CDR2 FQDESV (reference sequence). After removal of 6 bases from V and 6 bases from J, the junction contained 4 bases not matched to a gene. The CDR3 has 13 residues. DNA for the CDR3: TGTGCCAGCAGATTGCTAGCGGCCGGGGAGCTGTTTTTT. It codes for CASRLLAAGELFF.

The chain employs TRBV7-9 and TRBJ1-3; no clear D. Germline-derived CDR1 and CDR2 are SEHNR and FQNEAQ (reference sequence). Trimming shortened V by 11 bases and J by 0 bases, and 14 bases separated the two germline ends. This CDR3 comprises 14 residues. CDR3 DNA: TGTGCCGGACGGGCTCTCCCCTCTGGAAACACCATATATTTT. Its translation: CAGRALPSGNTIYF.